These T cell receptor beta chains were read from a single sample in a study of identical twins. Using its own MiXCR run on the 5' RACE reads, TCRdb lists one record per CDR3 protein. In the table there are 640,000 or so distinct CDR3 sequences, 5.5% to 6.5% of which are singletons. The sequencing input was naive T cells sorted from blood. These receptors were collected from a man younger than 35 in good health. Both conserved end residues are part of each CDR3. The D gene is left open where the match is weak. Size tells how often a clone was seen (once, few, many) or the class of an expanded clone, and some rows leave it out.

>NA|TRBJ2-7|TRBV4-3|many
TGCGCCAGCAGCCAAGATCAATGGGAAGCCTACGAGCAGTACTTC
CASSQDQWEAYEQYF
>NA|TRBJ1-4|TRBV20-1|many
TGCAGTGCTAGATGGAGGGAGGCTAATGAAAAACTGTTTTTT
CSARWREANEKLFF
>TRBD1|TRBJ1-5|TRBV5-1|NA
TGCGCCAGCAGCCCTATGACAGGGGGAGACCAGCCCCAGCATTTT
CASSPMTGGDQPQHF
>TRBD2|TRBJ2-3|TRBV11-2|many
TGTGCCAGCAGCGGGACTAGCGGGAGGGCAGATACGCAGTATTTT
CASSGTSGRADTQYF
>TRBD2|TRBJ2-1|TRBV3-1|NA
TGTGCCAGCAGCCTACTAGCGGGAGGGCCCAACAATGAGCAGTTCTTC
CASSLLAGGPNNEQFF
>NA|TRBJ2-1|TRBV11-3|many
TGTGCCAGCAGCTTAGAGGGGGACGGCAATGAGCAGTTCTTC
CASSLEGDGNEQFF
>TRBD1|TRBJ2-7|TRBV30|few
TGTGCCTGGAGTCTGGACAGGTGGTACGAGCAGTACTTC
CAWSLDRWYEQYF
>NA|TRBJ2-5|TRBV12-3/TRBV12-4|many
TGTGCCAGCAGCCAGGGACCCCTAATGCAAGAGACCCAGTACTTC
CASSQGPLMQETQYF
>NA|TRBJ2-3|TRBV12-3/TRBV12-4|many
TGTGCCAGCAGTGCGCTGCCGACTAGCACAGATACGCAGTATTTT
CASSALPTSTDTQYF
>NA|TRBJ2-3|TRBV6-2/TRBV6-3|few
TGTGCCACCTCCGGGTTCTACACAGATACGCAGTATTTT
CATSGFYTDTQYF
>NA|TRBJ1-4|TRBV12-3/TRBV12-4|many
TGTGCCAGCAGTTCCAGCAGCGCAACTAATGAAAAACTGTTTTTT
CASSSSSATNEKLFF
>NA|TRBJ2-7|TRBV15|many
TGTGCCACCAGCATAGGAGCCTCCGGCTACGAGCAGTACTTC
CATSIGASGYEQYF
>NA|TRBJ2-4|TRBV20-1|many
TGCAGTGCTAGAGGTGGGGGTAGGGACATTCAGTACTTC
CSARGGGRDIQYF
>TRBD2|TRBJ2-3|TRBV9|NA
TGTGCCAGCAGCGGACATACCGGGACTAGCGGCACAGATACGCAGTATTTT
CASSGHTGTSGTDTQYF
>NA|TRBJ1-4|TRBV10-3|many
TGTGCCATCAGTGGTACGGACAGAGCGAATGAAAAACTGTTTTTT
CAISGTDRANEKLFF
>TRBD2|TRBJ2-6|TRBV27|few
TGTGCCAGCAGTTCGACTAGCGGCTCTGGGGCCAACGTCCTGACTTTC
CASSSTSGSGANVLTF
>TRBD2|TRBJ2-1|TRBV11-3|few
TGTGCCAGCAGCTGGGGACTAGCGAGTGAGCAGTTCTTC
CASSWGLASEQFF
>TRBD1|TRBJ1-4|TRBV12-3/TRBV12-4|NA
TGTGCCAGCAGTTTCTGGTATCCGGGACAGGGGAAGTCAAAGGGCGGCAGTGGTGAAAAACTGTTTTTT
CASSFWYPGQGKSKGGSGEKLFF
>NA|TRBJ2-1|TRBV7-9|NA
TGTGCCAGCAGCTTCGGGTCAGCGGTCTACAGTGAGCAGTTCTTC
CASSFGSAVYSEQFF
>TRBD1|TRBJ2-6|TRBV29-1|NA
TGCAGCGTTAACCAGGGACAGGGGGCCCCTGGGGCCAACGTCCTGACTTTC
CSVNQGQGAPGANVLTF
>NA|TRBJ2-1|TRBV19|many
TGTGCCAGTAGTATAAATGGGAATGAGCAGTTCTTC
CASSINGNEQFF
>NA|TRBJ2-3|TRBV20-1|many
TGCAGTGCCACATTCGGCGGTAGCACAGATACGCAGTATTTT
CSATFGGSTDTQYF